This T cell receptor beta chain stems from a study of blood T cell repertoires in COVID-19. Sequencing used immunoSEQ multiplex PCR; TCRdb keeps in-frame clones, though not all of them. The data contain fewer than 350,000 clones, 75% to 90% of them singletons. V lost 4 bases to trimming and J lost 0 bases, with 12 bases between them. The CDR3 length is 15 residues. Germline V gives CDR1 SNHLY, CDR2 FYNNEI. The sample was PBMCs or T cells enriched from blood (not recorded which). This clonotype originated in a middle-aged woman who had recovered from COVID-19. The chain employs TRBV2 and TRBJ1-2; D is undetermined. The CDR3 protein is CASSVALGANYGYTF. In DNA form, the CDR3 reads TGTGCCAGCAGTGTTGCTCTGGGAGCTAACTATGGCTACACCTTC. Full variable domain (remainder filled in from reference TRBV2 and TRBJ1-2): EPEVTQTPSHQVTQMGQEVILRCVPISNHLYFYWYRQILGQKVEFLVSFYNNEISEKSEIFDDQFSVERPDGSNFTLKIRSTKLEDSAMYFCASSVALGANYGYTFGSGTRLTVV.